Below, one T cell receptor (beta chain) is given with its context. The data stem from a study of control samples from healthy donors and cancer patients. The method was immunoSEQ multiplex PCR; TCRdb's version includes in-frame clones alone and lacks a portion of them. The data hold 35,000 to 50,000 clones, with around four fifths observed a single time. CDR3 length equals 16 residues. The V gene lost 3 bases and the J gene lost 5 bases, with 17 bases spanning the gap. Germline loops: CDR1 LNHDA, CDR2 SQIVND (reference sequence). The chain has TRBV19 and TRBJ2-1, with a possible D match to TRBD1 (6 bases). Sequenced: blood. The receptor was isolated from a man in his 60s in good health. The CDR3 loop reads CASSIIRQARHNEQFF. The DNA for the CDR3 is TGTGCCAGTAGTATTATCCGACAGGCCCGCCACAATGAGCAGTTCTTC.